This T cell receptor (beta chain) originates from a study of cytomegalovirus exposure and HLA in healthy donors (dated by TCRdb to about 2017). About the full investigation: In an earlier analysis of 450 to 750 of the donors, 276 Gb of sequence data and about 110 million unique TCR beta sequences from roughly 180 million T cells were reported. Rather than drawing on any new phenotypic data, the later analysis identified candidate immune exposures from TCR beta sequences and the way those sequences occurred across donors. Besides the first cohort of approximately 670 subjects, a separate validation cohort made up of over 95 different subjects was used. Among about 400 genotyped donors of the cohort, an average of around 250,000 unique TCR beta nucleotide sequences was sequenced per donor, of which 15% to 20% were non-productive. A later genetic analysis used genome-wide SNP genotypes for about 65% of the roughly 670 donors, treating that subset as a discovery cohort. Four to six DR-DQ haplotypes were handled as single units for association and clustering, since linkage in the cohort was strong. Alongside the repertoire data, information on donor age, sex, ethnicity and CMV serostatus was compiled. Using immunosequencing, the study profiled T cell repertoires from 500 to 800 subjects and related those repertoires to cytomegalovirus serostatus. A later analysis re-analyzed previously published TCR beta repertoires from 666 donors and added high-resolution HLA genotyping to study TCR occurrence patterns. An earlier analysis of 500 to 650 of the donors applied high-throughput TCR beta sequencing to assess whether each TCR beta V gene segment acted as functional or pseudogenic. An early release that covered fewer than 800 HLA-typed donors contained around 300 gigabases of sequencing data and about 93 million unique TCR sequences. All discovery cohort repertoires had been generated using a single sequencing platform. Of the roughly 400 genotyped donors, approximately 81% were placed in the genetic ancestry cluster associated with self-reported Caucasian donors. To predict cytomegalovirus infection status, the study combined high-throughput TCR immunosequencing, statistical association of individual TCRs with disease status, and machine learning. Class I and class II HLA loci were covered by the typing at four-digit resolution. Typing coverage differed by locus: A, B, C, DRB1 and DQB1 were typed in about 620-630 donors, DQA1 in 500 to 550, DPA1 in around 580, and DPB1 in approximately 450. The study aimed to test whether cataloging public T cell receptors could reveal signatures of past pathogen exposure. What the work shows at the level of the full study, not this receptor alone: Correlated functional status among segregating V segments might be attributable to linkage disequilibrium, but an unknown experimental factor could not be ruled out. This cohort had only TCR beta chains sequenced, and the lack of alpha or paired-chain data limited which features could be detected. A later analysis found that most CMV-associated TCR beta chains appeared HLA-restricted, with HLA associations seemingly driven largely by CMV exposure. The 87-base-pair reads could not distinguish some IMGT-functional V segments, including TRBV6-2 and TRBV6-3, so those segments were excluded. While some public TCRs were present in many individuals, most TCR sequences turned up only very rarely across donors. When HLA alleles, especially DR and DQ, strongly co-occurred, TCR associations were difficult to assign to individual alleles. In a later genetic analysis, a missense DCLRE1C variant was associated with V-gene and J-gene trimming of TCR beta chains, and the association was replicated in an independent cohort. In both the original and validation cohorts, the classifier was reported to diagnose cytomegalovirus status with high specificity and sensitivity. In a later genetic analysis, fewer N-insertions in productive TCRs were reported among donors in an Asian-associated ancestry cluster than the roughly 700-donor mean. A cluster of highly shared sequence variants was judged likely to represent a technical artifact of the sequencing pipeline. A further reported finding was that TCR beta sequences accurately predicted the HLA-A and HLA-B alleles for most subjects in the first cohort. The authors suggested that the approach could potentially be extended to other disease states and immunological phenotypes. Because HLA typing was missing for some donors at each locus, association tests included only the typed subset. In a later analysis, HLA-associated TCR beta chains showed more clonal expansion and lower generation probabilities than non-associated chains that were equally common. The earlier analysis of approximately 540 of the donors excluded some 16 rarely observed V segments, including chromosome 9 orphons, because counts were too low. An earlier analysis of roughly 570 of the donors showed that most TCR beta V segments appeared in productive rearrangements either about 90% or about 30% of the time, which broadly matched IMGT annotations. Roughly uniform sequencing depth across donors was assumed in presence/absence analyses, although this assumption may not hold. Immune exposure information for the cohort was limited to CMV serostatus. In vitro tests confirmed that a few of the cytomegalovirus-associated TCR beta chains recognize cytomegalovirus antigens. According to a later analysis, TCR association rates differed among HLA loci, with DRB1 alleles showing the most associated TCRs and HLA-C alleles showing the fewest. Several of the top co-occurrence clusters appeared to be linked to parvovirus B19, influenza, CMV and Epstein-Barr virus, according to a later analysis. A total of 150 to 200 TCR beta chains were listed by the study as associated with cytomegalovirus. Specific HLA alleles were associated with about 17,000 TCR beta sequences at a false discovery rate of 0.05 in a later analysis.

The cohort comprised 666 healthy bone marrow donors. At the time of sampling, every cohort member was nominally healthy, though immune exposures that went unrecorded were likely present. The donor tested CMV seronegative and was one of the 352 seronegative cohort members. Each donor provided a peripheral blood sample, and peripheral blood mononuclear cells were used for TCR beta sequencing. The Qiagen DNeasy Blood Extraction Kit was used to extract genomic DNA from the blood cell samples. Including the terminal cysteine and phenylalanine, the CDR3 comprises 18 residues. The read is trimmed to its CDR3 DNA, 54 bases read in frame from base 1. Relative to germline, V is missing 4 bases and J is missing 2 bases, with 13 bases of the junction outside any gene match. CDR1 and CDR2, per the germline V gene, are MDHEN and SYDVKM. Libraries were built with the immunoSEQ multiplex PCR assay. For the multiplex PCR, a mixture combining 60 forward primers for TCR Vbeta segments and 13 reverse primers for TCR Jbeta segments was used. Amplification of the CDR3 region of rearranged TCR beta genes was performed with a multiplex PCR assay on genomic DNA. The Illumina HiSeq System was used to sequence the amplified TCR beta libraries as 87-base-pair reads. In the authors' own workflow: A later analysis counted tens of millions of unique TCR beta chains across the 666 repertoires, and roughly 10 million of these chains were shared by at least two donors. A nearest-neighbor algorithm error-corrected the raw reads and collapsed the reads into unique sequences, merging closely related sequences to remove PCR and sequencing errors. V, D and J gene segments were assigned by aligning CDR3 sequences to IMGT reference sequences. For a sequence to be retained, a match of at least six nucleotides was required to both a V gene segment and a J gene segment. A rearrangement was called productive if the CDR3 had no stop codons and remained in frame with V and J, and every other rearrangement was called non-productive. Following IMGT convention, CDR3 was defined as the stretch from the second conserved V-encoded cysteine up to the conserved J-encoded phenylalanine. Sequences without an unambiguous match to a single V gene segment were excluded from the earlier analysis of several hundred of the donors. An earlier analysis of a few hundred of the donors called V segments functional above 56.7% productive rearrangements and segregating when the between-donor standard deviation exceeded 5%. A statistical classification framework was built for diagnosing cytomegalovirus status from the catalog of TCR beta chain sequences. A later analysis assigned V and J genes by comparing TCR nucleotide sequences with IMGT/GENE-DB human TR gene sequences. In a later analysis, CDR3 sequences and most-parsimonious VDJ recombination scenarios were assigned using the TCRdist pipeline. In a later analysis, every TCR beta chain was defined by the combination of its CDR3 amino acid sequence and its V-gene family, and reads without a unique V-gene family were dropped. A later analysis removed 500 to 600 highly shared, low-generation-probability nucleotide sequences to deal with suspected cross-contamination and a sequencing artifact. For each public chain, a later analysis derived a clonal expansion index from normalized ranks of inferred template counts within each repertoire. A later analysis computed generation probabilities with a VDJ recombination model fitted to out-of-frame rearrangements, and checked the results against IGoR. In a later analysis, TCR-TCR, TCR-HLA and TCR-CMV co-occurrence was scored with hypergeometric tests, and a repertoire-size bias correction was applied to TCR pairs. In a later analysis, false discovery rates were estimated by permuting HLA or CMV assignments 20 times. In a later analysis, co-occurring TCRs were grouped with DBSCAN, and TCRdist sequence similarity was added when clustering was performed within HLA-allele-positive subsets. For co-occurrence clustering, repertoires with fewer than 30,000 or more than 120,000 public chains were excluded, along with about five repertoires with anomalous nucleotide sharing. This is the immuneACCESS table as TCRdb keeps it, with only in-frame sequences that have V and J called. A part of the clones is gone; compared with another copy, unresolved V genes explain less than half, and the rest is unexplained. The D gene and trimming were derived from the DNA, and the V and J assignments and clone size from that table. The sample table records 75,000 to 100,000 clones; 64% of these occur just once. 3.2% of the sample lies in the top ten.

A remark on this clone: Its cognate antigen has yet to be identified. Base qualities are not at hand, and no much larger clone is one base apart.

The sequenced sample was PBMCs. The chain is made from TRBV28 and TRBJ2-3, with 9 bases aligning to TRBD1. The sequence was collected from a man aged 60-69 years in good health and CMV-seronegative. The CDR3 corresponds to CASSSDKLGQGFTDTQYF. The DNA sequence reads TGTGCCAGCAGTTCTGACAAGTTGGGACAGGGCTTCACAGATACGCAGTATTTT.